This T cell receptor beta chain was identified during a study of cytomegalovirus exposure and HLA in healthy donors. The study, taken as a whole, reports: Certain sequence variants were highly shared and formed a cluster, and this cluster was likely a sequencing artifact. The Asian-associated ancestry cluster reportedly had fewer N-insertions than the approximately 690-donor mean in a later analysis.

The CDR3 consists of 14 residues. The germline V gene has CDR1 LNHDA and CDR2 SQIVND (reference sequence). The V gene lost 0 bases and the J gene lost 4 bases, with 9 bases spanning the gap. It was with 60 Vbeta and 13 Jbeta primers that the PCR ran. The data were produced by immunoSEQ multiplex PCR, yet TCRdb's version contains in-frame clones alone and is incomplete. Found here are approximately 160,000 clones, over 60% of them singletons; the top ten hold less than 1%. Remarks on this clone: Its antigen remains unknown.

The sequenced sample was PBMCs. This TCR came from a female donor in good health and CMV-seronegative. The chain has TRBV19 and TRBJ1-2; unclear D gene. The DNA of the CDR3 is TGTGCCAGTAGTATAGATCGGGGTATCTATGGCTACACCTTC. As protein: CASSIDRGIYGYTF.